There are a few counts of the clone carrying this T cell receptor (beta chain). What it recognizes is unknown. Here immunoSEQ multiplex PCR was the method, and the copy in TCRdb shows in-frame clones only, minus some. The table records over 90,000 clones, roughly 90% of them present only once. These data come from a study of T cell responses to AZD1222 COVID-19 vaccine. Study-wide findings and caveats: Unmutated regions of variants are reportedly targeted by nearly half of spike-specific TCRs.

The CDR3 sequence is 18 residues long. With 5 bases clipped from V and 1 base from J, the junction kept 12 bases outside the gene matches. The germline CDR1 and CDR2 sequences are SGHTA and FQGNSA. This material consisted of peripheral blood, taken 28 days after the second AZD1222 dose. The chain uses TRBV7-2 and TRBJ2-3, with 10 bases fitting TRBD2. The origin of this receptor is an adult who received the AZD1222 COVID-19 vaccine. CDR3 nucleotide sequence: TGTGCCAGCAGCGTTATTCTACAGCTAGCGGGGGGCACAGATACGCAGTATTTT. It is translated as CASSVILQLAGGTDTQYF.